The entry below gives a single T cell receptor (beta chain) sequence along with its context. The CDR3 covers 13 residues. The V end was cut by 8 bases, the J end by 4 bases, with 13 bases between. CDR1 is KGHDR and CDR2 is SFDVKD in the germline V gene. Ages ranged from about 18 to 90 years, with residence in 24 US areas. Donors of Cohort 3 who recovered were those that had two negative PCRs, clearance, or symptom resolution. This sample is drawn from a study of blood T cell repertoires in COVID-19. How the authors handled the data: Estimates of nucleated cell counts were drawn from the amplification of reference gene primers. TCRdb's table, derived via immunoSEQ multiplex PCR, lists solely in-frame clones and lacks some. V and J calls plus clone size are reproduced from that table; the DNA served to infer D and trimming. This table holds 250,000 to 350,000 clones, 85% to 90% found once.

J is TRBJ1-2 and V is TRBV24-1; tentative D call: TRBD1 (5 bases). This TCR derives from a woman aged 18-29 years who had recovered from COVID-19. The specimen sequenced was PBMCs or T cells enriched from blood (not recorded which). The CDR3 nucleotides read TGTGCCACCACTAGGGGTGACGGCTATGGCTACACCTTC. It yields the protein CATTRGDGYGYTF.